The present TCR beta chain was sequenced within a study of identical twins. Study observations and caveats: Researchers reported excess low generation probability among twin-shared out-of-frame alpha sequences. While abundant cord blood beta clonotypes carried fewer insertions, memory repertoires showed no such pattern. Twins' excess sharing was less marked for out-of-frame beta sequences.

Germline CDR1 is LGHNA and CDR2 is YSLEER. CDR3 length: 17 amino acids. Trimming took 0 bases from V and 3 from J; bases not matched to a gene: 8. Comment on this clonotype: Its antigen is unidentified.

The authors used template switching to add a universal primer site and gave cDNA unique molecular identifiers. TCRdb reprocessed the 5' RACE reads with MiXCR, giving one entry per CDR3 protein. The sample consists of approximately 590,000 distinct CDR3 sequences, approximately 10% of them appearing once. The data also belong to a second study, concerning yellow fever vaccine responses in identical twins.

The source of this sequence is a woman younger than 30 in good health. The source material was PBMCs. J is TRBJ2-3 and V is TRBV4-3, with 8 positions matching TRBD2. CDR3 in DNA: TGCGCCAGCAGCCAAGATCGGAGTGGCGGGAGGACAGATACGCAGTATTTT. Its protein product is CASSQDRSGGRTDTQYF.